These T cell receptor beta chains were read from a single sample in a study of blood T cell repertoires in COVID-19. Clones were sequenced by immunoSEQ multiplex PCR, and TCRdb holds only the in-frame ones, with some missing. The sample lists roughly 200,000 clones; around 85% were seen once. The source material was PBMCs or T cells enriched from blood (not recorded which). The receptors were gathered from a man aged 35-49 years who had recovered from COVID-19. Both conserved end residues are part of each CDR3. A D gene is named only where the DNA matches it firmly. Clone size is not always given. Where it is, it says once, few, many or a class for expanded clones.

J gene,V gene,clone size,D gene,CDR3 DNA,CDR3 protein
TRBJ2-7,TRBV4-1,.,.,.,CASSVLLSHEQYF
TRBJ1-1,TRBV19,.,.,TGTGCCAGTAGTATTGGCCAGATGAACACTGAAGCTTTCTTT,CASSIGQMNTEAFF
TRBJ2-1,TRBV24-1,.,.,TGTGCCACCAGTGAACGCACGGGGGTAGGATCCTACAATGAGCAGTTCTTC,CATSERTGVGSYNEQFF
TRBJ2-7,TRBV21-1,.,.,TGTGCCAGCAGCAAAAGGAACGGAGACGAGCAGTACTTC,CASSKRNGDEQYF
TRBJ2-7,TRBV30,.,TRBD1,TGTGCCTGGAGTGTGGGGACAGGGGCCTACGAGCAGTACTTC,CAWSVGTGAYEQYF
TRBJ2-7,TRBV19,.,.,TGTGCCAGTAGTATAGGATCCAGTACCTACGAGCAGTACTTC,CASSIGSSTYEQYF
TRBJ2-7,TRBV15,.,.,TGTGCCACCAGCAGAGATCAAGGGGTTATCTACGAGCAGTACTTC,CATSRDQGVIYEQYF
TRBJ2-7,TRBV9,.,.,TGTGCCAGCAGCACCCGAGGCAGCTACCTAACATCCTACGAGCAGTACTTC,CASSTRGSYLTSYEQYF
TRBJ2-3,TRBV30,.,.,TGTGCCTGTTTTGTGTTGGAGGGGTCAACAGATACGCAGTATTTT,CACFVLEGSTDTQYF
TRBJ1-1,TRBV29-1,.,TRBD1,TGCAGCGCCGAAGGACAGGGAGGTACTGAAGCTTTCTTT,CSAEGQGGTEAFF
TRBJ1-3,TRBV6-5,.,.,TGTGCCGGGGGGGGGCAGCCCATCTCTGGAAACACCATATATTTT,CAGGGQPISGNTIYF
TRBJ1-1,TRBV5-6,.,.,TGTGCCAGCAGCTTGTATCAGAAAAACACTGAAGCTTTCTTT,CASSLYQKNTEAFF
TRBJ1-3,TRBV11-2,.,.,TGTGCCAGCAGCTTACTCCTCGGCTCTGGAAACACCATATATTTT,CASSLLLGSGNTIYF
TRBJ1-2,TRBV2,.,.,TGTGCCAGCAGTGCTGGGGGCTCAAGTTATTATGGCTACACCTTC,CASSAGGSSYYGYTF
TRBJ1-1,TRBV19,.,TRBD1,TGTGCCAGTAGTCTCACAGGGGCTAACACTGAAGCTTTCTTT,CASSLTGANTEAFF
TRBJ1-1,TRBV18,.,.,TGTGCCAGCTCACTTCGCGACCGGGGCACTGAAGCTTTCTTT,CASSLRDRGTEAFF
TRBJ2-5,TRBV25-1,.,TRBD2,TGTGCCAGCAGTGAGGGGGAGTTAGCGGGGGCCCAAGAGACCCAGTACTTC,CASSEGELAGAQETQYF
TRBJ2-5,TRBV14,.,TRBD1,TGTGCCAGCAGCCAAGTGGGACAGAGGGGGACCCAGTACTTC,CASSQVGQRGTQYF
TRBJ1-2,TRBV5-4,.,.,TGTGCCAGCAGCCCTGGCGGGGGGGGAGTCTATGGCTACACCTTC,CASSPGGGGVYGYTF
TRBJ2-7,TRBV18,.,TRBD1,TGTGCCAGCTCACCTCGCGACAGGGAACTAGACGAGCAGTACTTC,CASSPRDRELDEQYF
TRBJ2-7,TRBV4-1,.,TRBD2,TGCGCCAGCAGCCGACCTAGGAGCGGGAGGGCCTACGAGCAGTACTTC,CASSRPRSGRAYEQYF
TRBJ2-3,TRBV9,.,TRBD1,TGTGCCAGCAGCGTAGGCAGGGGGACAGATACGCAGTATTTT,CASSVGRGTDTQYF
TRBJ2-2,TRBV7-9,few,.,TGTGCCAGCAGCTTATTAGGCAGGGACACCGGGGAGCTGTTTTTT,CASSLLGRDTGELFF
TRBJ1-1,TRBV6-2/TRBV6-3,.,TRBD1,TGTGCCAGCAGTTTTCGCATTCACAGGGGGCTTATCCTCATGAACACTGAAGCTTTCTTT,CASSFRIHRGLILMNTEAFF
TRBJ1-4,TRBV5-1,.,TRBD1,TGCGCCAGCAGCTCAGGGGGCCAGGTTGAAAAACTGTTTTTT,CASSSGGQVEKLFF
TRBJ1-2,TRBV3-1/TRBV3-2,.,TRBD1,TGTGCCAGCAGCCAAGAGGGGACAGGGGTGTATGGCTACACCTTC,CASSQEGTGVYGYTF
TRBJ2-2,TRBV5-4,.,TRBD2,TGTGCCAGCACCTCAGGAGCGGGAGTTAGCGCCGGGGAGCTGTTTTTT,CASTSGAGVSAGELFF
TRBJ2-3,TRBV30,.,.,TGTGCCTGGAGTGATGGAGCCGTCGGATTGCGCGATACGCAGTATTTT,CAWSDGAVGLRDTQYF
TRBJ1-3,TRBV2,.,.,TGTGCCACCACACAGAGCTCTCCCTCTGGAAACACCATATATTTT,CATTQSSPSGNTIYF
TRBJ2-1,TRBV6-5,.,TRBD2,TGTGCCAGCAGTCTACTAGCGGGAGACTACAATGAGCAGTTCTTC,CASSLLAGDYNEQFF
TRBJ2-1,TRBV28,few,.,TGTGCCACGAAAAGCGGGTACTACAATGAGCAGTTCTTC,CATKSGYYNEQFF
TRBJ1-1,TRBV28,once,.,TGTGCCAGCAGTTTAGGCGGGAACCTGAACACTGAAGCTTTCTTT,CASSLGGNLNTEAFF
TRBJ2-7,TRBV18,.,TRBD1,TGTGCCAGCTCACCGTTACAGGGGGCCGCCTACGAGCAGTACTTC,CASSPLQGAAYEQYF
TRBJ2-7,TRBV19,.,TRBD2,TGTGCCAGTTCGCCGGGACTACCCTACGAGCAGTACTTC,CASSPGLPYEQYF
TRBJ1-1,TRBV18,.,TRBD1,TGTGCCAGCTCACCACCGGACAGGATGAACACTGAAGCTTTCTTT,CASSPPDRMNTEAFF
TRBJ2-1,TRBV27,.,TRBD2,TGTGCCAGCAGTTTACTAGCGGGGATACCCTACAATGAGCAGTTCTTC,CASSLLAGIPYNEQFF
TRBJ2-3,TRBV5-6,once,.,TGTGCCAGCAGCCCAGGGGGGTCCACAGATACGCAGTATTTT,CASSPGGSTDTQYF
TRBJ2-7,TRBV12-5,.,.,TGTGCTAGCGGACGAGGGAACTACGAGCAGTACTTC,CASGRGNYEQYF
TRBJ1-2,TRBV14,.,TRBD1,TGTGCCAGCAGCCCCTCCCGGGACAGGGTACATGGCTACACCTTC,CASSPSRDRVHGYTF
TRBJ1-5,TRBV4-3,.,.,TGCGCCAGCAGCCAAGACCGACTTAGCAATCAGCCCCAGCATTTT,CASSQDRLSNQPQHF
TRBJ1-2,TRBV7-3,.,TRBD1,TGTGCCAGCAGCCCGTCAGGGGGCGAAGGCTATGGCTACACCTTC,CASSPSGGEGYGYTF
TRBJ2-7,TRBV19,.,TRBD2,TGTGCCAGTAGTACTGGGACTAGCGGGAGGGTTTACGAGCAGTACTTC,CASSTGTSGRVYEQYF
TRBJ2-2,TRBV6-2/TRBV6-3,.,TRBD2,TGTGCCAGCAGTTTCCCTACTAGCGGGATAATCACCGGGGAGCTGTTTTTT,CASSFPTSGIITGELFF
TRBJ2-7,TRBV5-5,.,.,TGTGCCAGCAGCTTCGAGGGATTCTACGAGCAGTACTTC,CASSFEGFYEQYF
TRBJ2-7,TRBV2,.,TRBD2,TGTGCCAGCCGGTCCACCCGACTAGCGGACTACGAGCAGTACTTC,CASRSTRLADYEQYF
TRBJ1-3,TRBV10-3,.,.,TGTGCCATCAGTGAGGCAGGGGGAAACACCATATATTTT,CAISEAGGNTIYF
TRBJ1-6,TRBV4-2,.,TRBD1,TGTGCCAGCAGCCAAGCGAACAGGGGTGATAATTCACCCCTCCACTTT,CASSQANRGDNSPLHF
TRBJ2-2,TRBV19,.,TRBD2,TGTGCCAGTAGCCTTCTAGCGGGAGGGAACACCGGGGAGCTGTTTTTT,CASSLLAGGNTGELFF
TRBJ1-2,TRBV6-5,.,TRBD1,TGTGCCAGCAGTTACTCTCGGACAGGGAATGGCTACACCTTC,CASSYSRTGNGYTF
TRBJ2-7,TRBV28,.,.,TGTGCCAGCAGTTTATCCCCGGTTCAAACCACTTACGGGGAGCAGTACTTC,CASSLSPVQTTYGEQYF
TRBJ1-6,TRBV19,.,TRBD1,TGTGCCAGTAGGGGGCAGGGGGCTTCGAATTCACCCCTCCACTTT,CASRGQGASNSPLHF
TRBJ2-7,TRBV28,.,.,TGTGCCAGCAGTTTTCGACTGGCCTTGTTGGGCGAGCAGTACTTC,CASSFRLALLGEQYF